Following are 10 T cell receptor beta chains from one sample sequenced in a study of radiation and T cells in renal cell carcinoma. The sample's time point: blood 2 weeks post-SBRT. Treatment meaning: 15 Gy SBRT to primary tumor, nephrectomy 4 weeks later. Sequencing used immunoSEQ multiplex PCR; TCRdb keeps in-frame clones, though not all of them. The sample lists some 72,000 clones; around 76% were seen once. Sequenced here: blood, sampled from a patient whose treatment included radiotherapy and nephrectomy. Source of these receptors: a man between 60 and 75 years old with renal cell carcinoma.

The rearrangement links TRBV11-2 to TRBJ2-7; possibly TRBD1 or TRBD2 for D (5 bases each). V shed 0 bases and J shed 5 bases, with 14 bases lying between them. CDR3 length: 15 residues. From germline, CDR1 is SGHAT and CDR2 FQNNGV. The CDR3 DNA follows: TGTGCCAGCAGCTTAGATCTTGGTCGGGGCCACGAGCAGTACTTC. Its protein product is CASSLDLGRGHEQYF.

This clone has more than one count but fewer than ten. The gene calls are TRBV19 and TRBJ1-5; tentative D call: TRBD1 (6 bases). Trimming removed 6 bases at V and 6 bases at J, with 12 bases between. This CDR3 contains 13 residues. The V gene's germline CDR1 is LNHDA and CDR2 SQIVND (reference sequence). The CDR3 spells CASRQGPSQPQHF. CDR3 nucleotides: TGTGCCAGTAGGCAGGGGCCCAGTCAGCCCCAGCATTTT.

DNA for the CDR3: TGCGCCAGCACCCTTTTGAGCCTCTACAATGAGCAGTTCTTC. As protein: CASTLLSLYNEQFF. The chain is built from TRBV4-3 and TRBJ2-1; unclear D gene. V lost 7 bases and J 3 bases, leaving 13 bases between the germline ends. CDR1 and CDR2 (germline): LGHNA, YSLEER. The length of the CDR3 is 14 residues.

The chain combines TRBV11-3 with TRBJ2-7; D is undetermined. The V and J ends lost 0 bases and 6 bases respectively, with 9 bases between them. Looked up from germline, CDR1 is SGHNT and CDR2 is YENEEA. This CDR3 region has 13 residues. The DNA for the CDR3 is TGTGCCAGCAGCTTAGATGGAGTCGGCGAGCAGTACTTC. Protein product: CASSLDGVGEQYF.

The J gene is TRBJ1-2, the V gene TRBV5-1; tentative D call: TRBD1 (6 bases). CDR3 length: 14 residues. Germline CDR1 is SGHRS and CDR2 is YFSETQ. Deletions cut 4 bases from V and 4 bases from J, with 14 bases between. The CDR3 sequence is CASSPGELGYGYTF. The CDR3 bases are TGCGCCAGCAGCCCAGGGGAGTTGGGCTATGGCTACACCTTC.

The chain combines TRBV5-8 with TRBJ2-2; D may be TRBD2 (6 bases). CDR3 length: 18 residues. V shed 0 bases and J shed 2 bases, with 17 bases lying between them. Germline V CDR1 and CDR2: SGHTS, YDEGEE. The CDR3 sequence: CASSLEFTREDNTGELFF. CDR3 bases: TGTGCCAGCAGCTTGGAGTTTACTAGGGAGGATAACACCGGGGAGCTGTTTTTT.

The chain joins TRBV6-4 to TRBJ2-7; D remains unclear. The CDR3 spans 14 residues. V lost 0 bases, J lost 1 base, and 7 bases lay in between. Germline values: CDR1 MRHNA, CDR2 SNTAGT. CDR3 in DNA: TGTGCCAGCAGTGACTCTCAGGAGTCCTACGAGCAGTACTTC. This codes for CASSDSQESYEQYF.

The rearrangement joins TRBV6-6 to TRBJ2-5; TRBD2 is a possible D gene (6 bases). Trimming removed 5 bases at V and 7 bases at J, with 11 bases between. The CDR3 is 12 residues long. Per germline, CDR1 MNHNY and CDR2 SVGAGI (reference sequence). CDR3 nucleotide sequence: TGTGCCAGCAGTGGGGAAGCGGGGACCCAGTACTTC. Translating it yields CASSGEAGTQYF.

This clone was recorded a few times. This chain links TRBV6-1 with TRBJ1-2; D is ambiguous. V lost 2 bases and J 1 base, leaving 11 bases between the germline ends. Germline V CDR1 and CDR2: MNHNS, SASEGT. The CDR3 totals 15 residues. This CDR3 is CASSESETFNYGYTF. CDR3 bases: TGTGCCAGCAGTGAAAGCGAAACGTTTAACTATGGCTACACCTTC.

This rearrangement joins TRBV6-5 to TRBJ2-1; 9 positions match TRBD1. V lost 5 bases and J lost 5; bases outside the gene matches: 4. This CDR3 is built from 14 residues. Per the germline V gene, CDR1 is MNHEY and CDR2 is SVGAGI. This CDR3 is CASSQDRGNNEQFF. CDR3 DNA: TGTGCCAGCAGTCAGGACAGGGGTAACAATGAGCAGTTCTTC.